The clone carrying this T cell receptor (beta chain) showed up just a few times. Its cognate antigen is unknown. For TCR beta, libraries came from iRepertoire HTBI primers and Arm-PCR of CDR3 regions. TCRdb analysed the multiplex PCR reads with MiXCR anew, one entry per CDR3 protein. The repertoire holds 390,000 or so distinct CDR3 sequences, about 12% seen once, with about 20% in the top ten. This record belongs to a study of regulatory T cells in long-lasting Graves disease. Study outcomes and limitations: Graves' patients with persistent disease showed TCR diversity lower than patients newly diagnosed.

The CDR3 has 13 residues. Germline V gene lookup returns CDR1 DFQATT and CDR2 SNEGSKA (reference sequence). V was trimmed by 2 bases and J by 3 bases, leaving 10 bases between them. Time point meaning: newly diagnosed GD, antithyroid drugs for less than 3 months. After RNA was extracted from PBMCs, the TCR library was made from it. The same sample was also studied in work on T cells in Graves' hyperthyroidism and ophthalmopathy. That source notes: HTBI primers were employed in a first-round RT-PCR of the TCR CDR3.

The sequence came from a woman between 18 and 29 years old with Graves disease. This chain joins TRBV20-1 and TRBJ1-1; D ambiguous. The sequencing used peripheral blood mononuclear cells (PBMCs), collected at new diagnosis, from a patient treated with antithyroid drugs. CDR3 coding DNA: TGCAGTGCTAGAATTCCAAAATACACTGAAGCTTTCTTT. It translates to CSARIPKYTEAFF.